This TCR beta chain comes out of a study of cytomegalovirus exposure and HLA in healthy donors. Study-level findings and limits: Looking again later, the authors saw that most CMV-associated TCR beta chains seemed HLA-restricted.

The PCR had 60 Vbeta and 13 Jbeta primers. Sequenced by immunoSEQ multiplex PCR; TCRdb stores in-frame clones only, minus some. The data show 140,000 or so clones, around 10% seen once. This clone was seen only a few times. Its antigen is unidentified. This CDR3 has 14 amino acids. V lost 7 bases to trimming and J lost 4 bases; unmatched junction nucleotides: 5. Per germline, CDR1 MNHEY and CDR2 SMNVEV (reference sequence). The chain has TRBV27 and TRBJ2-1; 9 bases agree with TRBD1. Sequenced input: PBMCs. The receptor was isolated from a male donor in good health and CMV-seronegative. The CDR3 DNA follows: TGTGCCAGCACCCCGGGACAGGGTTACAATGAGCAGTTCTTC. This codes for CASTPGQGYNEQFF.